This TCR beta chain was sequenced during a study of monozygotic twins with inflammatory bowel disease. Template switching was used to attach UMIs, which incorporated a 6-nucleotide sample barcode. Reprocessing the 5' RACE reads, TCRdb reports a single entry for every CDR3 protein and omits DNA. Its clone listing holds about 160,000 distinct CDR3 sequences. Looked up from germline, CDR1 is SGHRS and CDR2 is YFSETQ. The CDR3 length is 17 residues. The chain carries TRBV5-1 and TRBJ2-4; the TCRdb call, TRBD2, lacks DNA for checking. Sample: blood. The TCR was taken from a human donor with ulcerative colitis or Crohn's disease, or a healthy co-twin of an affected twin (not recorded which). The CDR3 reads CASSSGLAGGPWYIQYF.